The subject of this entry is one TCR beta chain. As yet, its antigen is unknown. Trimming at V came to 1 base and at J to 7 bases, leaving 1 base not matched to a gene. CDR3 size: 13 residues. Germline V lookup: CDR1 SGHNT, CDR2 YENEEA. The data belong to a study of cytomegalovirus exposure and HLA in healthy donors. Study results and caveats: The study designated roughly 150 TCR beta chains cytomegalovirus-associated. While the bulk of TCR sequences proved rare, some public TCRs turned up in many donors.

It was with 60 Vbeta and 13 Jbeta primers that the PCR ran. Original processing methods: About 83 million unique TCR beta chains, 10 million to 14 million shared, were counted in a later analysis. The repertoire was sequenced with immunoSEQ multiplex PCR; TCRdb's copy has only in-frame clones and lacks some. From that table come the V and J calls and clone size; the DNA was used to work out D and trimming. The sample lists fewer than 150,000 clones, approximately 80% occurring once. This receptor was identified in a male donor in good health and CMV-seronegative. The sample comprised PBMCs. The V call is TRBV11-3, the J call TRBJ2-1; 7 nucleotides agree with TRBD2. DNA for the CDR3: TGTGCCAGCAGCTTAGGGGGAGGGAATGAGCAGTTCTTC. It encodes CASSLGGGNEQFF.